Each of the 9 T cell receptor beta chains below was sequenced from the same sample in a study of cytomegalovirus exposure and HLA in healthy donors (dated by TCRdb to about 2017). Libraries were built with the immunoSEQ multiplex PCR assay. The multiplex PCR relied on a mix of 60 forward primers for TCR Vbeta segments and 13 reverse primers for TCR Jbeta segments. Here the immuneACCESS table is served through TCRdb, limited to in-frame sequences with V and J called. Missing clones are a known gap in these copies; in checked studies unresolved V genes cover under half, and the rest lacks a known reason. The sample table holds roughly 150,000 clones, of which roughly 80% were seen once. The ten largest clones capture about 1.3% of the sample. The sequenced sample was PBMCs. The receptor set was obtained from a man younger than 30 in good health and CMV-seronegative.

V gene TRBV10-1 combines with J gene TRBJ2-1; 7 nucleotides align to TRBD1. Germline lookup yields CDR1 WNHNN and CDR2 SYGVQD (reference sequence). The CDR3 is 14 amino acids. V trimming: 6 bases; J trimming: 8 bases; junction bases outside the gene matches: 10. The CDR3 DNA follows: TGCGCCAGCAGAGCTACAGGGGCAGGGGATGAGCAGTTCTTC. Its translation: CASRATGAGDEQFF.

V usage is TRBV11-2 and J usage is TRBJ2-7; D call uncertain. Trimming took off 8 bases at V and 4 bases at J, with 6 bases between the two ends. Germline V lookup: CDR1 SGHAT, CDR2 FQNNGV. This CDR3 contains 10 residues. CDR3 amino acids: CASAAYEQYF. CDR3 sequence (DNA): TGTGCCAGCGCCGCGTACGAGCAGTACTTC.

V is TRBV19 and J is TRBJ2-3, with 8 bases fitting TRBD2. The CDR3 sequence is 16 residues long. J gave up 2 bases and V 3 bases, and 7 bases lay outside the gene matches. Germline CDR1 LNHDA, CDR2 SQIVND (reference sequence). The CDR3 DNA follows: TGTGCCAGTAGTATCGGCCTAGCGGGCCCCACAGATACGCAGTATTTT. Amino acids: CASSIGLAGPTDTQYF.

This chain links TRBV5-6 with TRBJ2-1, with 10 bases that match TRBD1. Looked up from germline, CDR1 is SGHDT and CDR2 is YYEEEE. Trimming took 4 bases from V and 2 from J; bases not matched to a gene: 6. This CDR3 is built from 16 residues. CDR3: CASSLRTGGAYNEQFF. As DNA, the CDR3 is TGTGCCAGCAGCCTCCGGACAGGGGGGGCCTACAATGAGCAGTTCTTC.

The chain couples TRBV27 to TRBJ1-5, with a weak D call TRBD1 (5 bases). This CDR3 is 18 amino acids long. Trimming left V 2 bases short and J 5 bases short, with 22 bases between. Germline V gene sequence: CDR1 MNHEY, CDR2 SMNVEV (reference sequence). In DNA, the CDR3 is TGTGCCAGCAGTTTAACCAGCATTGGCGGGGGGATCGATCAGCCCCAGCATTTT. It yields the protein CASSLTSIGGGIDQPQHF.

The chain recombines TRBV5-6 with TRBJ1-4; D remains unclear. Germline loops: CDR1 SGHDT, CDR2 YYEEEE. CDR3 size: 13 residues. Trimming took 5 bases from V and 8 from J, leaving 13 bases between them. For the CDR3, the DNA is TGTGCCAGCAGGATGGCGTTCGGGGAAAAACTGTTTTTT. This codes for CASRMAFGEKLFF.

J is TRBJ2-1 and V is TRBV18; 14 bases match TRBD2. Germline CDR1 is KGHSH and CDR2 is LQKENI. The CDR3 contains 19 residues. Trimming at V came to 2 bases and at J to 5 bases, leaving 11 bases not matched to a gene. The CDR3 spells CASSPVGLAGVGVNNEQFF. DNA for the CDR3: TGTGCCAGCTCACCAGTGGGACTAGCGGGAGTTGGGGTTAACAATGAGCAGTTCTTC.

This clone turned up a few times. Other DNA sequences in the sample encode the same CDR3. This chain uses TRBV7-9 with TRBJ2-1; 8 bases are a match to TRBD2. Trimming cost V 5 bases and J 1 base; bases outside gene matches: 7. Germline lookup yields CDR1 SEHNR and CDR2 FQNEAQ (reference sequence). CDR3 length: 16 residues. For the CDR3, the DNA is TGTGCCAGCAGCACGCGGGGGGAAGAGTCCTACAATGAGCAGTTCTTC. Translation gives CASSTRGEESYNEQFF.

The V gene is TRBV12-2, the J gene TRBJ1-4; no DNA check was done on the table's D call, TRBD1. TRBV12-2 is a pseudogene segment. The CDR3 length is 18 residues. CDR3 amino acids: CASMGSWDSGGTNEKLFF. In DNA, the CDR3 is TGTGCAAGTATGGGGTCTTGGGACAGTGGGGGAACTAATGAAAAACTGTTTTTT.